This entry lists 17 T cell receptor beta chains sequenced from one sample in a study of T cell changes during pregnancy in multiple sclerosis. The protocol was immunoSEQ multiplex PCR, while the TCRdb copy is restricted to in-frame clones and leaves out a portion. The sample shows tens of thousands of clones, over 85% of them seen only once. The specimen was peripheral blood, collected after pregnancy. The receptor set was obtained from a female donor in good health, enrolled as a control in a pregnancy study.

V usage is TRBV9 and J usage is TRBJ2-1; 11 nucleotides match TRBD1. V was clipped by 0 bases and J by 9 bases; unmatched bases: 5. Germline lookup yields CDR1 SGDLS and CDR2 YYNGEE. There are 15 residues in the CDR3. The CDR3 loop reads CASSVVGTGGVEQFF. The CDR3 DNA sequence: TGTGCCAGCAGCGTAGTTGGGACAGGGGGAGTTGAGCAGTTCTTC.

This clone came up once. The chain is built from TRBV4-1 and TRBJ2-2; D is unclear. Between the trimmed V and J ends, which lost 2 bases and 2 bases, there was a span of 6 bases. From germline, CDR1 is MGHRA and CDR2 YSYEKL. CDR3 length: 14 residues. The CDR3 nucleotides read TGCGCCAGCAGCCAAACGCTAAACACCGGGGAGCTGTTTTTT. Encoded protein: CASSQTLNTGELFF.

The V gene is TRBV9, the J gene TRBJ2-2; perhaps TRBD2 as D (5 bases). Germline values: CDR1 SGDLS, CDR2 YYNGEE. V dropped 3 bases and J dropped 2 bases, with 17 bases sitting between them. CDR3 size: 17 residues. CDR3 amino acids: CASSDDRGSPNTGELFF. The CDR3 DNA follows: TGTGCCAGCAGCGACGACCGGGGTAGCCCAAACACCGGGGAGCTGTTTTTT.

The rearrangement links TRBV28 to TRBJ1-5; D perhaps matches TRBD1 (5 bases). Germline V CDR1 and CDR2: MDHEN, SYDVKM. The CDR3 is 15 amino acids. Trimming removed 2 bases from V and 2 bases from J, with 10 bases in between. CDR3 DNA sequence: TGTGCCAGCAGTTTACCCCAGGGCGGCAATCAGCCCCAGCATTTT. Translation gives CASSLPQGGNQPQHF.

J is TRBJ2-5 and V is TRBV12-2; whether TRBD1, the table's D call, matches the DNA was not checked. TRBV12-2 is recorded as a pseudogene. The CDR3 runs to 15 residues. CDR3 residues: CASRLETQDEETQYF. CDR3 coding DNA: TGTGCAAGTCGCTTAGAGACGCAGGATGAAGAGACCCAGTACTTC.

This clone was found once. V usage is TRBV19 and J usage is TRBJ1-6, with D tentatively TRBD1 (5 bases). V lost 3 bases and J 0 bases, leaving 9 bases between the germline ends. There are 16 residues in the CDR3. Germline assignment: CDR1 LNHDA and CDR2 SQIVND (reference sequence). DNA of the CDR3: TGTGCCAGTAGTATCCGTCAGGGCTCCTATAATTCACCCCTCCACTTT. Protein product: CASSIRQGSYNSPLHF.

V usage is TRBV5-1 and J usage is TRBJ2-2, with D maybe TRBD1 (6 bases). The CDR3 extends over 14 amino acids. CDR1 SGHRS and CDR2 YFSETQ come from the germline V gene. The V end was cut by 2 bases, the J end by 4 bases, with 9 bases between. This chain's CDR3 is CASSFTGSTGELFF. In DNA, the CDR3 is TGCGCCAGCAGCTTTACAGGGTCCACCGGGGAGCTGTTTTTT.

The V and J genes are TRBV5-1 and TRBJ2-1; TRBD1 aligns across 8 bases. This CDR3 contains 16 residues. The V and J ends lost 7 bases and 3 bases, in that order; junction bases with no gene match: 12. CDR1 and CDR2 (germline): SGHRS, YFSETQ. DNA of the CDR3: TGCGCCAGCGTCCTGGACAGGGTTACTAGCTACAATGAGCAGTTCTTC. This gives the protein CASVLDRVTSYNEQFF. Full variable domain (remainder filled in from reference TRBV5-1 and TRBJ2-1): KAGVTQTPRYLIKTRGQQVTLSCSPISGHRSVSWYQQTPGQGLQFLFEYFSETQRNKGNFPGRFSGRQFSNSRSEMNVSTLELGDSALYLCASVLDRVTSYNEQFFGPGTRLTVL.

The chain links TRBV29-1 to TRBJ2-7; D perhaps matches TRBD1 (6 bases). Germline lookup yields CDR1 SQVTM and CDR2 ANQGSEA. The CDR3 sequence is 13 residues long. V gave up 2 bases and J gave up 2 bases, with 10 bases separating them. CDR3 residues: CSVENREPYEQYF. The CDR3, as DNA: TGCAGCGTTGAAAACAGGGAACCCTACGAGCAGTACTTC.

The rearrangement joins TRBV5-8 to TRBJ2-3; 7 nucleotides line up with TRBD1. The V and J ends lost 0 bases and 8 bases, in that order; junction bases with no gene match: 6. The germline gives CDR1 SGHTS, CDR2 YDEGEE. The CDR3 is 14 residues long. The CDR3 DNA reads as TGTGCCAGCAGCTTGGGAGGGGGCGTTGGTACGCAGTATTTT. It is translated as CASSLGGGVGTQYF.

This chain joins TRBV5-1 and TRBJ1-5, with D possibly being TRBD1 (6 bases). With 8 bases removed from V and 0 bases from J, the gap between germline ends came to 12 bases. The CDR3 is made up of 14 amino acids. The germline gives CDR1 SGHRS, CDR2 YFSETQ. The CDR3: CARTGLYSNQPQHF. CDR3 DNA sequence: TGCGCCAGAACAGGGCTTTATAGCAATCAGCCCCAGCATTTT.

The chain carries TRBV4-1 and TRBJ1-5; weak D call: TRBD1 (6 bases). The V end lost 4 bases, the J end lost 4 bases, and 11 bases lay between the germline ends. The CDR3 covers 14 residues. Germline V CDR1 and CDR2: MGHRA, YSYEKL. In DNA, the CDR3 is TGCGCCAGCAGCCTTAACAGGGAAAATCAGCCCCAGCATTTT. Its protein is CASSLNRENQPQHF.

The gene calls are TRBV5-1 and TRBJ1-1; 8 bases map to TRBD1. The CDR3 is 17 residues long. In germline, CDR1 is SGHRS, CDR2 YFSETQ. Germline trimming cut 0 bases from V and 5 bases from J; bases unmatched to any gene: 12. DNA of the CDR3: TGCGCCAGCAGCTTGGCGTCGCCAGGGGGCGTCGATACTGAAGCTTTCTTT. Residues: CASSLASPGGVDTEAFF.

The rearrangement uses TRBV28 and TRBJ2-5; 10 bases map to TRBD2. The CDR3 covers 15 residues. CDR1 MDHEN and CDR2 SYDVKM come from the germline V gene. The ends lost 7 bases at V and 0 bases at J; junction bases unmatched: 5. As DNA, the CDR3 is TGTGCCAGCAACCAAGCGGGGGGGTACCAAGAGACCCAGTACTTC. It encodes CASNQAGGYQETQYF.

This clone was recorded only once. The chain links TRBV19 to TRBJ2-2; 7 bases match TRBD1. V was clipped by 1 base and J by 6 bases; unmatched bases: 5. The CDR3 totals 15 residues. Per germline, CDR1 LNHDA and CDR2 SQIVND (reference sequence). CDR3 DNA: TGTGCCAGTAGTATAGTGGGACAGAGCTCCGGGGAGCTGTTTTTT. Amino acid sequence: CASSIVGQSSGELFF.

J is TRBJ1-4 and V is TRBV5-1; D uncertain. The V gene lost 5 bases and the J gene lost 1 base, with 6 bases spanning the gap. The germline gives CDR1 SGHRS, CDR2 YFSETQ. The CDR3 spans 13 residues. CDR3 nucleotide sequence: TGCGCCAGCAGACTTGGAACTAATGAAAAACTGTTTTTT. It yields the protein CASRLGTNEKLFF. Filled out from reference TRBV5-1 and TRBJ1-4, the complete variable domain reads KAGVTQTPRYLIKTRGQQVTLSCSPISGHRSVSWYQQTPGQGLQFLFEYFSETQRNKGNFPGRFSGRQFSNSRSEMNVSTLELGDSALYLCASRLGTNEKLFFGSGTQLSVL.

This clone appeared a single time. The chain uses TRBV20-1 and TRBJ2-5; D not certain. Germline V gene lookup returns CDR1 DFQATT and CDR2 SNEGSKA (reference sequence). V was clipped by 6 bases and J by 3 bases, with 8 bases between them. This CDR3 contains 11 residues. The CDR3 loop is CSASAKETQYF. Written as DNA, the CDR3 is TGCAGTGCCAGCGCCAAAGAGACCCAGTACTTC.